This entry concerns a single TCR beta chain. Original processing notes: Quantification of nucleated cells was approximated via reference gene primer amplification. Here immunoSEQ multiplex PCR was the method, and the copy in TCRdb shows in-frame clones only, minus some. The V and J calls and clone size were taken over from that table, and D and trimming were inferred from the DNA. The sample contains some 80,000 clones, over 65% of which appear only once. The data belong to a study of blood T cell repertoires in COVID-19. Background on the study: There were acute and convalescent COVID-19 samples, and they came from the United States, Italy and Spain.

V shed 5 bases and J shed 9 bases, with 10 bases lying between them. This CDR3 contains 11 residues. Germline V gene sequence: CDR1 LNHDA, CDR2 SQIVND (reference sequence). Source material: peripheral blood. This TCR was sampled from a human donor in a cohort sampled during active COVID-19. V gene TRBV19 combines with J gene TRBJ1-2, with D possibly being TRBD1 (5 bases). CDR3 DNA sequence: TGTGCCAGTAGTTTAGGACACCGCTACACCTTC. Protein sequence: CASSLGHRYTF.